Presented here are 17 T cell receptor beta chains from one specimen sequenced in a study of OX40 agonist ivuxolimab in advanced cancers. The method was immunoSEQ multiplex PCR; TCRdb's version includes in-frame clones alone and lacks a portion of them. The sample has about 46,000 clones, just over 85% seen once. Sequencing used CD4+ or CD8+ T cells sorted from blood, obtained in a trial of the OX40 agonist ivuxolimab. These receptors came from an adult with an advanced solid tumor such as melanoma, head and neck, liver or kidney cancer.

The chain joins TRBV6-5 to TRBJ2-7; the match to TRBD2 covers 12 bases. V lost 4 bases, J lost 6 bases, and 10 bases stayed unmatched. The germline V gene encodes CDR1 MNHEY and CDR2 SVGAGI. CDR3 size: 16 residues. This CDR3 is CASSSVLAGGRGEQYF. In nucleotides, the CDR3 is TGTGCCAGCAGTTCGGTTCTAGCGGGGGGGCGAGGCGAGCAGTACTTC.

The chain has TRBV6-5 and TRBJ2-3; a weak D match, TRBD1 (6 bases). The CDR3 has 14 residues. Looked up from germline, CDR1 is MNHEY and CDR2 is SVGAGI. V lost 8 bases, J lost 2 bases, and 14 bases lay in between. Here the CDR3 reads CASQPGADTDTQYF. CDR3 nucleotide sequence: TGTGCCAGCCAACCAGGGGCGGACACAGATACGCAGTATTTT.

The V and J genes are TRBV27 and TRBJ1-2, with 8 positions matching TRBD1. V dropped 5 bases and J dropped 2; count of bases not matched to a gene: 4. This CDR3 is built from 14 residues. Germline V gene sequence: CDR1 MNHEY, CDR2 SMNVEV (reference sequence). The CDR3 is CASSPWTGNYGYTF. DNA for the CDR3: TGTGCCAGCAGTCCTTGGACAGGGAACTATGGCTACACCTTC.

The rearrangement joins TRBV29-1 to TRBJ2-3, with 8 bases fitting TRBD2. The CDR3 is 16 residues long. V trimming: 5 bases; J trimming: 0 bases; junction bases outside the gene matches: 10. Germline values: CDR1 SQVTM, CDR2 ANQGSEA. CDR3 coding DNA: TGCAGCGTTCCTACAAGCGGGGGTGGGAGCACAGATACGCAGTATTTT. Translation gives CSVPTSGGGSTDTQYF.

CDR3 region: CASSWGGDPTEKLFF. CDR3 in DNA: TGTGCCAGCAGCTGGGGGGGCGATCCCACTGAAAAACTGTTTTTT. The J gene is TRBJ1-4, the V gene TRBV7-3; D might be TRBD1 (6 bases). V was pared by 4 bases and J by 7 bases, with 16 bases between. Germline V gene lookup returns CDR1 SGHTA and CDR2 FQGTGA. The CDR3 extends over 15 amino acids.

The genes are TRBV6-7 and TRBJ2-4, with unresolved D. TRBV6-7 is an ORF, and what it does is uncertain. Between the trimmed V and J ends, which lost 10 bases and 7 bases, there was a span of 5 bases. There are 9 residues in the CDR3. The CDR3 sequence: CANGNIQYF. CDR3 sequence (DNA): TGTGCCAACGGGAACATTCAGTACTTC.

The V and J genes are TRBV5-1 and TRBJ1-4, with D uncertain. V lost 5 bases and J 3 bases, leaving 8 bases between the germline ends. The CDR3 totals 13 residues. CDR1 and CDR2 from the germline V gene are SGHRS and YFSETQ. CDR3 nucleotides: TGCGCCAGCAGTTCGTACCCTAATGAAAAACTGTTTTTT. Encoded protein: CASSSYPNEKLFF.

V and J are TRBV25-1 and TRBJ2-2, with D tentatively TRBD2 (6 bases). CDR1 and CDR2 from the germline V gene are MGHDK and SYGVNS. The CDR3 extends over 16 amino acids. V gave up 1 base and J gave up 10 bases, with 19 bases separating them. For the CDR3, the DNA is TGTGCCAGCAGTGAATGGGGTAGTGGGGGGTATGAGGAGCTGTTTTTT. Amino acid sequence: CASSEWGSGGYEELFF.

The chain uses TRBV10-3 and TRBJ1-1; D is possibly TRBD1 (6 bases). This CDR3 spans 17 amino acids. The germline gives CDR1 ENHRY, CDR2 SYGVKD. V was cut by 2 bases and J by 2 bases, with 18 bases left in between. The CDR3 nucleotides are TGTGCCATCAGTGAGAGCAGGGGAGTCGGCGATAACACTGAAGCTTTCTTT. The encoded protein is CAISESRGVGDNTEAFF.

The chain carries TRBV13 and TRBJ1-3, with D hard to call. CDR1 and CDR2 from the germline V gene are PRHDT and FYEKMQ (reference sequence). V was trimmed by 2 bases and J by 4 bases, leaving 9 bases between them. The CDR3 extends over 14 amino acids. In DNA form, the CDR3 reads TGTGCCAGCAGCTTATGGGATCCCGGAAACACCATATATTTT. Translating gives CASSLWDPGNTIYF. Full variable domain (outside the CDR3, taken from reference TRBV13 and TRBJ1-3): AAGVIQSPRHLIKEKRETATLKCYPIPRHDTVYWYQQGPGQDPQFLISFYEKMQSDKGSIPDRFSAQQFSDYHSELNMSSLELGDSALYFCASSLWDPGNTIYFGEGSWLTVV.

The chain links TRBV9 to TRBJ2-1; 7 bases match TRBD1. CDR1 is SGDLS, CDR2 YYNGEE, per germline. The CDR3 consists of 14 residues. V lost 4 bases and J lost 7; bases outside the gene matches: 8. The CDR3 nucleotides read TGTGCCAGCAGCCCGCGACAGGGTTTTAATGAGCAGTTCTTC. Protein product: CASSPRQGFNEQFF.

The chain employs TRBV19 and TRBJ2-5; 9 bases align to TRBD2. The J call may be faulty, since TRBJ2-7 better matches the DNA end. Germline lookup yields CDR1 LNHDA and CDR2 SQIVND (reference sequence). The CDR3 length is 14 residues. The CDR3 DNA sequence: TGTGCCAGTAGTATATCCCTAGCGGGAAACGAGCAGTACTTC. This translates into CASSISLAGNEQYF.

The chain joins TRBV5-1 to TRBJ2-5, with D perhaps TRBD1 or TRBD2 (6 bases each). Germline-derived CDR1 and CDR2 are SGHRS and YFSETQ. The length of the CDR3 is 15 residues. Trimming shortened V by 0 bases and J by 3 bases, and 12 bases separated the two germline ends. The CDR3 reads CASSLVGGGEETQYF. The CDR3 nucleotides are TGCGCCAGCAGCTTGGTCGGGGGCGGTGAAGAGACCCAGTACTTC.

This clone was counted once. The chain links TRBV27 to TRBJ2-7; D is undetermined. Germline assignment: CDR1 MNHEY and CDR2 SMNVEV (reference sequence). V shed 4 bases and J shed 5 bases, with 15 bases lying between them. The CDR3 covers 14 residues. CDR3 sequence: CASSSGLLNHEQYF. Here the CDR3 DNA reads TGTGCCAGCAGTTCCGGCCTCCTTAACCACGAGCAGTACTTC.

In its sample, this clone is medium-sized. This chain joins TRBV27 and TRBJ1-1, with D uncertain. The CDR3 runs 13 residues. V gave up 8 bases and J gave up 1 base, with 11 bases separating them. CDR1 and CDR2 from the germline V gene are MNHEY and SMNVEV (reference sequence). CDR3 DNA sequence: TGTGCCAGCGGTCTCGCCAGGAACACTGAAGCTTTCTTT. Encoded protein: CASGLARNTEAFF.

The chain links TRBV14 to TRBJ2-1, with 8 nucleotides matching TRBD1. V lost 5 bases, J lost 1 base, and 4 bases stayed unmatched. This CDR3 has 15 amino acids. The germline V gene encodes CDR1 SGHDN and CDR2 FVKESK. Here the CDR3 DNA reads TGTGCCAGCAGCTTGGACAGGGCGTCCTACAATGAGCAGTTCTTC. As protein: CASSLDRASYNEQFF.

V usage is TRBV28 and J usage is TRBJ1-1; D is perhaps TRBD1 (6 bases). CDR1 is MDHEN and CDR2 is SYDVKM in the germline V gene. The V end lost 8 bases, the J end lost 5 bases, and 24 bases lay between the germline ends. The CDR3 is 16 amino acids. CDR3 sequence reads: CASGPGGKRGGTEAFF. In DNA form, the CDR3 reads TGTGCCAGCGGTCCGGGGGGCAAGCGGGGTGGAACTGAAGCTTTCTTT.